This TCR beta chain was observed in a study of cytomegalovirus exposure and HLA in healthy donors. Study in general: Previous work identified 117 million unique TCR beta sequences from about 179 million T cells. Study results and limitations: There was a cluster of highly shared sequence variants that was likely a sequencing artifact. Cytomegalovirus-associated TCR beta chains were listed, numbering around 150. In an earlier analysis, about 90% or about 30%: the productive usage of most TCR beta V segments.

Primers for the PCR totalled 60 Vbeta and 13 Jbeta. Libraries were prepared by immunoSEQ multiplex PCR; TCRdb keeps only in-frame clonotypes and omits some of them. The table shows fewer than 200,000 clones, with approximately 86% occurring only once. The V end lost 1 base, the J end lost 6 bases, and 11 bases lay between the germline ends. CDR3 length: 14 residues. CDR1 SGDLS and CDR2 YYNGEE come from the germline V gene. Comment on this clone: Its antigen is undetermined.

This chain connects TRBV9 to TRBJ1-3; D is possibly TRBD1 (6 bases). Sequenced input: PBMCs. This TCR came from a male donor in good health and CMV-seronegative. The DNA for the CDR3 is TGTGCCAGCAGCGTATGGGGGCTTGAAAACACCATATATTTT. Protein sequence: CASSVWGLENTIYF.